One and the same sample provided the 10 T cell receptor beta chains below, sequenced in a study of TET2 disruption in CD19-targeted CAR T cells. Indicated treatment: autologous CTL019 cells: CD19 CAR with 4-1BB and CD3 zeta domains. The method was immunoSEQ multiplex PCR; TCRdb's version includes in-frame clones alone and lacks a portion of them. The sample totals 20,000 to 30,000 clones. Antigens of these TCRs are unknown. The sample in question was CD8- CAR+ T cells sorted from cultured blood T cells, obtained for CD19 CAR T cell therapy. Subset specified: CD8-negative CAR-positive T cells from the infusion product. Receptor source: an older man with chronic lymphocytic leukemia.

Judged by frequency, this clone is medium-sized. The sequenced fragment ends 3 residues before the CDR3 boundary, so the rest is inferred from the germline J gene. The chain has TRBV6-2 or TRBV6-3 and TRBJ2-6; possible D gene TRBD2, 5 bases. The CDR3 is 14 residues long. Germline CDR1 MNHEY, CDR2 SVGEGT. V was trimmed by 6 bases and J by 2 bases, leaving 8 bases between them. Partial CDR3 DNA: TGTGCCAGCAGGGTCGGGGCTGGGGCCAACGTC. Amino acid sequence: CASRVGAGANV. The entire CDR3 protein reads CASRVGAGANVLTF.

Concerning this clone itself: The read is 3 residues too short to cover the CDR3 end, so that end is filled in from the germline J gene. This sample also contains other DNA sequences that code for the same CDR3. This sequence joins TRBV6-2 or TRBV6-3 and TRBJ1-2, with TRBD1 matching 7 bases. Germline loops: CDR1 MNHEY, CDR2 SVGEGT. CDR3 length: 14 residues. After removal of 5 bases from V and 0 bases from J, the junction contained 3 bases not matched to a gene. The CDR3 region is CASSPQGSNYGYTF. CDR3 DNA, as far as it was read: TGTGCCAGCAGTCCACAGGGGTCTAACTATGGC.

Points on this clone: The read falls 3 residues short of the CDR3 end, and the missing part is taken from the germline J gene. The chain employs TRBV18 and TRBJ2-7, with a weak D call TRBD2 (7 bases). The CDR3 consists of 15 residues. V shed 3 bases and J shed 3 bases, with 15 bases lying between them. Germline CDR1 is KGHSH and CDR2 is LQKENI. The covered CDR3 bases are TGTGCCAGCTCACCCGCCGGGGGGCCTCTCTACGAG. Its translation is CASSPAGGPLYE. In full, the CDR3 is CASSPAGGPLYEQYF. The full variable domain, in which reference TRBV18 and TRBJ2-7 provide the parts outside the CDR3, is NAGVMQNPRHLVRRRGQEARLRCSPMKGHSHVYWYRQLPEEGLKFMVYLQKENIIDESGMPKERFSAEFPKEGPSILRIQQVVRGDSAAYFCASSPAGGPLYEQYFGPGTRLTVT.

As concerns this clone: The read terminates 3 residues before the CDR3 end, so the remaining end is supplied by the germline J gene. V gene TRBV18 combines with J gene TRBJ2-4; possibly TRBD1 or TRBD2 for D (6 bases each). The CDR3 spans 14 residues. CDR1 and CDR2 (germline): KGHSH, LQKENI. The sequenced part of the CDR3 DNA is TGTGCCAGCTCACCACTGGAGGGGGTAGAGACT. Translation gives CASSPLEGVET. The full CDR3 is CASSPLEGVETQYF.

Concerning this clone: The read terminates 3 residues ahead of where the CDR3 ends, so the germline J gene completes it. V gene TRBV7-9 combines with J gene TRBJ1-2; the match to TRBD1 covers 7 bases. Germline V lookup: CDR1 SEHNR, CDR2 FQNEAQ (reference sequence). CDR3 length: 14 residues. CDR3: CASSLVGGGEEYTF. CDR3 bases read: TGTGCCAGCAGCTTAGTTGGAGGGGGCGAAGAA. The entire variable domain, with the rest obtained from reference TRBV7-9 and TRBJ1-2, is as follows: DTGVSQNPRHKITKRGQNVTFRCDPISEHNRLYWYRQTLGQGPEFLTYFQNEAQLEKSRLLSDRFSAERPKGSFSTLEIQRTEQGDSAMYLCASSLVGGGEEYTFGSGTRLTVV.

About this clone: The read ends 3 residues before the CDR3 terminus; that terminus is restored from the germline J gene. V and J are TRBV5-1 and TRBJ2-1, with TRBD1 identical over 9 bases. V was clipped by 0 bases and J by 6 bases; unmatched bases: 7. The germline V gene encodes CDR1 SGHRS and CDR2 YFSETQ. This CDR3 is 16 amino acids long. Here the CDR3 reads CASSLDGQGPGNEQFF. The part of the CDR3 DNA that was read is TGCGCCAGCAGCTTGGACGGACAGGGGCCGGGCAATGAG.

CDR3 protein: CASSTETGNGYTF. CDR3 bases read: TGTGCCAGCAGCACGGAGACAGGGAATGGC. The rearrangement links TRBV7-8 to TRBJ1-2, with 7 bases fitting TRBD1. The CDR3 goes on 3 residues after the read ends, and that part is filled in from the germline J gene. V lost 5 bases and J lost 6; bases outside the gene matches: 6. This CDR3 comprises 13 residues. Germline values: CDR1 SGHVS, CDR2 FQNEAQ.

Of note for this clone: Read data end 3 residues before the CDR3 end; the end is taken from the germline J gene. The genes are TRBV7-9 and TRBJ1-1; no firm D call. CDR3 size: 14 residues. The germline V gene encodes CDR1 SEHNR and CDR2 FQNEAQ (reference sequence). The CDR3 loop reads CASSISGYTDTAFF. Incomplete CDR3 DNA: TGTGCCAGCAGTATTAGCGGATACACAGATACG.

As to this clone: The read ends 3 residues before the CDR3 terminus; that terminus is restored from the germline J gene. The chain recombines TRBV7-9 with TRBJ1-5, with 7 bases identical to TRBD1. Germline V gives CDR1 SEHNR, CDR2 FQNEAQ (reference sequence). The V segment lost 1 base and the J segment 5 bases; nucleotides outside the gene matches: 2. The CDR3 contains 14 residues. The CDR3 bases that were read are TGTGCCAGCAGCTTAGACAGGGGTGATCAGCCC. Translation: CASSLDRGDQP. The whole CDR3 sequence reads CASSLDRGDQPQHF.

Of note for this clone: Read sequence stops 3 residues before the CDR3 end, and the germline J gene provides the missing end. V and J are TRBV20-1 and TRBJ2-1; 12 nucleotides match TRBD1. Germline CDR1 DFQATT, CDR2 SNEGSKA (reference sequence). V was clipped by 6 bases and J by 8 bases; unmatched bases: 2. CDR3 length: 12 residues. The CDR3 loop reads CSAGTGGYEQFF. CDR3 DNA, as far as it was read: TGCAGTGCCGGGACAGGGGGCTATGAG.